Listed below are T cell receptor beta chains from one sample, sequenced in a study of human T cells and chemical hapten exposure. TCRdb recomputed calls from the RACE reads with MiXCR, one row per CDR3 protein. The data show roughly 50,000 distinct CDR3 sequences, about a tenth seen once. This specimen was whole blood, taken in connection with sensitization to the hapten diphenylcyclopropenone (DPC). Receptor source: a woman in her forties or fifties with alopecia areata. Some clones in this sample may be carry-over from other donors' samples. The CDR3 runs from the conserved cysteine through the conserved F or W. The D gene is left open where the match is weak. Clone size is stated in some rows and not others, as once, few, many or a class when expanded.

clone_size j_call cdr3_length v_call d_call cdr3_aa cdr3_nt
many TRBJ2-5 17 TRBV28 TRBD2 CASSLLAGGINQETQYF TGTGCCAGCAGTCTCCTGGCCGGGGGGATAAACCAAGAGACCCAGTACTTC
few TRBJ1-4 15 TRBV21-1 . CASSKDGGGSEKLFF TGTGCCAGCAGCAAAGATGGGGGAGGCAGTGAAAAACTGTTTTTT
. TRBJ2-1 16 TRBV7-9 TRBD1 CASSTTGQGSYNEQFF TGTGCCAGCAGTACGACAGGACAGGGTTCCTACAATGAGCAGTTCTTC
. TRBJ2-7 16 TRBV7-9 . CASSLDWGESSYEQYF TGTGCCAGCAGCTTAGATTGGGGTGAGAGCTCCTACGAGCAGTACTTC
. TRBJ2-3 14 TRBV7-8 TRBD2 CASSLAGGANTQYF TGTGCCAGCAGCTTAGCGGGAGGGGCAAATACGCAGTATTTT
many TRBJ1-1 15 TRBV5-1 TRBD1 CASSSRTGANTEAFF TGCGCCAGCAGCTCCCGGACAGGGGCGAACACTGAAGCTTTCTTT
few TRBJ1-4 13 TRBV13 . CASSLGQLKKLFF TGTGCCAGCAGCTTAGGACAGCTTAAGAAACTGTTTTTT
. TRBJ2-7 13 TRBV20-1 . CSARERSSYEQYF TGCAGTGCTAGAGAACGAAGCTCCTACGAGCAGTACTTC
few TRBJ1-5 19 TRBV20-1 TRBD1 CSARELGTGTPYSNQPQHF TGCAGTGCTAGGGAACTAGGGACAGGAACTCCGTATAGCAATCAGCCCCAGCATTTT
many TRBJ1-2 14 TRBV7-9 TRBD1 CASSLNRGQKGYTF TGTGCCAGCAGCTTAAACAGGGGGCAGAAAGGCTACACCTTC
. TRBJ2-7 16 TRBV5-1 TRBD1 CASSLAPTGQTYEQYF TGCGCCAGCAGCTTGGCTCCGACGGGACAGACCTACGAGCAGTACTTC
once TRBJ1-5 17 TRBV5-8 . CASSFKDFVYSNQPQHF TGTGCCAGCAGCTTCAAGGATTTCGTTTATAGCAATCAGCCCCAGCATTTT
. TRBJ2-7 14 TRBV4-2 . CASSQAAGTYEQYF TGTGCCAGCAGCCAAGCGGCAGGGACATACGAGCAGTACTTC
many TRBJ2-6 17 TRBV7-7 TRBD1 CAPRTGTGKSGANVLTF TGTGCCCCCCGAACCGGGACAGGTAAATCTGGGGCCAACGTCCTGACTTTC
. TRBJ1-1 12 TRBV7-9 . CASSVGDREAFF TGTGCCAGCAGTGTCGGGGATCGGGAAGCTTTCTTT
few TRBJ2-5 15 TRBV29-1 TRBD2 CSVTLIAGFQETQYF TGCAGCGTCACCCTTATAGCGGGATTCCAAGAGACCCAGTACTTC
. TRBJ1-4 15 TRBV20-1 . CSANRPGGDNEKLFF TGCAGTGCCAACCGCCCTGGTGGGGATAATGAAAAACTGTTTTTT
. TRBJ1-1 15 TRBV7-8 . CASSLGRWRGTEAFF TGTGCCAGCAGCTTGGGGCGTTGGCGGGGCACTGAAGCTTTCTTT
few TRBJ2-2 16 TRBV7-6 . CASSSMGAGNTGELFF TGTGCCAGCAGTTCTATGGGGGCAGGGAACACCGGGGAGCTGTTTTTT
. TRBJ2-6 15 TRBV28 TRBD1 CASSNQGAGANVLTF TGTGCCAGCAGTAACCAGGGGGCTGGGGCCAACGTCCTGACTTTC
many TRBJ1-2 13 TRBV20-1 TRBD1 CSAPLNRGYGYTF TGCAGTGCTCCATTAAACAGGGGGTATGGCTACACCTTC
. TRBJ2-3 15 TRBV7-6 . CASSFRTASTDTQYF TGTGCCAGCAGCTTCAGGACGGCTAGCACAGATACGCAGTATTTT
many TRBJ1-2 16 TRBV5-4 . CASSLALGGSGYGYTF TGTGCCAGCAGCTTGGCCTTGGGAGGGTCTGGCTATGGCTACACCTTC
many TRBJ1-1 13 TRBV10-2 . CASSELVNTEAFF TGCGCCAGCAGTGAGCTAGTGAACACTGAAGCTTTCTTT
many TRBJ1-2 16 TRBV28 . CASIEPGHAANYGYTF TGTGCCAGCATCGAACCCGGACATGCGGCTAACTATGGCTACACCTTC
many TRBJ1-4 13 TRBV18 TRBD1 CASTGDVVEKLFF TGTGCCAGCACAGGGGACGTTGTTGAAAAACTGTTTTTT
few TRBJ2-7 16 TRBV4-3 TRBD1 CASSQEWTGEGDEQYF TGCGCCAGCAGCCAAGAGTGGACAGGGGAGGGCGACGAGCAGTACTTC
few TRBJ2-7 12 TRBV6-2/TRBV6-3 . CASSGTPGEQYF TGTGCCAGCAGCGGGACCCCCGGGGAGCAGTACTTC
many TRBJ2-7 18 TRBV11-1 . CASSSTIPGTWSSYEQYF TGTGCCAGCAGCTCCACTATCCCCGGGACGTGGAGCTCCTACGAGCAGTACTTC
. TRBJ1-1 13 TRBV2 . CASSRNENTEAFF TGTGCCAGCAGCCGGAATGAGAACACTGAAGCTTTCTTT
. TRBJ2-2 15 TRBV12-3/TRBV12-4 . CASRRGGGNTGELFF TGTGCCAGCAGGCGGGGCGGCGGGAACACCGGGGAGCTGTTTTTT
few TRBJ2-7 13 TRBV20-1 . CSAWDSLAYEQYF TGCAGTGCATGGGACTCCTTAGCCTACGAGCAGTACTTC
. TRBJ2-7 15 TRBV4-3 TRBD1 CASSQDRDRVGEQYF TGCGCCAGCAGCCAGGATCGGGACAGGGTAGGAGAGCAGTACTTC
. TRBJ1-1 16 TRBV21-1 . CASSLTRGQENTEAFF TGTGCCAGCAGCCTCACGAGGGGACAGGAGAACACTGAAGCTTTCTTT
few TRBJ2-7 11 TRBV7-2 . CASSSVGEQYF TGTGCCAGCAGCTCCGTGGGAGAGCAGTACTTC
many TRBJ2-3 11 TRBV28 . CASSSTDTQYF TGTGCCAGCAGTAGCACAGATACGCAGTATTTT
many TRBJ1-2 14 TRBV2 . CASSVERDRDGYTF TGTGCCAGCAGTGTGGAGCGGGATCGGGATGGCTACACCTTC
. TRBJ1-5 14 TRBV19 . CASSISEGDQPQHF TGTGCCAGTAGTATCTCGGAGGGGGATCAGCCCCAGCATTTT
few TRBJ2-1 18 TRBV6-2/TRBV6-3 . CASSNRLGSGLTTMKQFF TGTGCCAGCAGTAACCGCCTTGGTTCAGGACTAACTACAATGAAGCAGTTCTTC
few TRBJ1-1 12 TRBV28 . CASRQGETEAFF TGTGCCAGCAGACAGGGAGAAACTGAAGCTTTCTTT
few TRBJ2-5 13 TRBV12-3/TRBV12-4 . CASSLGWVETQYF TGTGCCAGCAGTTTGGGCTGGGTTGAGACCCAGTACTTC
many TRBJ2-1 11 TRBV6-2/TRBV6-3 . CASSYSNEQFF TGTGCCAGCAGTTACTCCAATGAGCAGTTCTTC
few TRBJ2-5 13 TRBV3-1 TRBD1 CASSRQGEETQYF TGTGCCAGCAGCCGACAGGGAGAAGAGACCCAGTACTTC
. TRBJ1-1 13 TRBV6-4 . CASSDSKRDEAFF TGTGCCAGCAGTGACTCTAAACGGGATGAAGCTTTCTTT
few TRBJ2-7 10 TRBV5-1 . CASSFYEQYF TGCGCCAGCAGCTTCTACGAGCAGTACTTC
. TRBJ2-7 14 TRBV18 . CASSPPTVLYEQYF TGTGCCAGCTCACCACCGACGGTACTTTACGAGCAGTACTTC
many TRBJ2-3 15 TRBV7-2 TRBD2 CASRGGGTSTDTQYF TGTGCCTCTCGAGGCGGGGGGACTAGCACAGATACGCAGTATTTT
. TRBJ2-7 13 TRBV29-1 TRBD1 CSGGTGDLYEQYF TGCAGCGGAGGGACAGGGGACCTATACGAGCAGTACTTC
many TRBJ1-4 12 TRBV7-9 . CASSSDVEKLFF TGTGCCAGCAGCTCAGACGTTGAAAAACTGTTTTTT
. TRBJ2-2 13 TRBV2 . CASSDRYTGELFF TGTGCCAGCAGTGATCGGTACACCGGGGAGCTGTTTTTT
. TRBJ1-6 12 TRBV10-3 . CAAGVSGSPLHF TGTGCCGCCGGCGTATCGGGATCACCCCTCCACTTT
. TRBJ1-2 14 TRBV20-1 . CSAMYRARGYGYTF TGCAGTGCTATGTACAGGGCGCGCGGCTATGGCTACACCTTC
few TRBJ1-3 17 TRBV28 . CASSPEDSSFSGNTIYF TGTGCCAGCAGCCCGGAGGACAGCTCCTTCTCTGGAAACACCATATATTTT